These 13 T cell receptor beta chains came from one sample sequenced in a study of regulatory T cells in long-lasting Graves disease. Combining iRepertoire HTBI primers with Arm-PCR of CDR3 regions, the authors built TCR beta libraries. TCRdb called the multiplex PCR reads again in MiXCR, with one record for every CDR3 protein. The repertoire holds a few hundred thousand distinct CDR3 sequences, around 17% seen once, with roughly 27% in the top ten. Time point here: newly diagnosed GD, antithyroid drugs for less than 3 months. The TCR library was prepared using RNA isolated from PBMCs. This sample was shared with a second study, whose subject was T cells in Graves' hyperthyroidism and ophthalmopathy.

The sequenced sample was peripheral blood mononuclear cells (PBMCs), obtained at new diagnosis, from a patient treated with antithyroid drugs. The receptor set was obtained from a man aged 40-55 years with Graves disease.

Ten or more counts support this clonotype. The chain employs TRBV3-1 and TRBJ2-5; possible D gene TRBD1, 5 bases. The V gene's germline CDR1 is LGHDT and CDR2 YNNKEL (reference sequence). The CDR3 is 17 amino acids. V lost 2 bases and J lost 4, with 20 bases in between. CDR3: CASSQYGQTYTIETQYF. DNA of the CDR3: TGTGCCAGCAGCCAATACGGACAAACCTACACCATAGAGACCCAGTACTTC.

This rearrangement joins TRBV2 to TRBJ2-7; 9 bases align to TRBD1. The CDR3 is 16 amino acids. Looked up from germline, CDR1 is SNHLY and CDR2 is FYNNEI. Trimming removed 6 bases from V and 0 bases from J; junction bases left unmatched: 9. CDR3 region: CASSKRGQGISYEQYF. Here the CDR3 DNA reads TGTGCCAGCAGCAAGAGGGGACAGGGAATCTCCTACGAGCAGTACTTC.

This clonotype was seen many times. The CDR3 region is CASLRNRGPYEQYF. CDR3 nucleotides: TGTGCCAGCCTCCGTAACAGGGGTCCCTACGAGCAGTACTTC. This chain uses TRBV2 with TRBJ2-7; 7 positions agree with TRBD1. The CDR3 sequence is 14 residues long. The germline V gene has CDR1 SNHLY and CDR2 FYNNEI. J was trimmed by 2 bases and V by 8 bases; bases with no gene match: 9.

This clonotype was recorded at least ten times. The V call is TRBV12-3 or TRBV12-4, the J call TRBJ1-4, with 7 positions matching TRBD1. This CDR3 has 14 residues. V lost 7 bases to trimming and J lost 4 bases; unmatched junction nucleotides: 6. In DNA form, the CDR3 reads TGTGCCAGCACTCAGACAGGGATTAATGAAAAACTGTTTTTT. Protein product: CASTQTGINEKLFF.

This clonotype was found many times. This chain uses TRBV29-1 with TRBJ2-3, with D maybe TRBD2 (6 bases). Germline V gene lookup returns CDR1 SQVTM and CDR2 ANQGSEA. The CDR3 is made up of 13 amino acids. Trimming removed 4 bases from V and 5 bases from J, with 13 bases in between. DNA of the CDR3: TGCAGCGTTGCTTGGGAGGCTAAAGATACGCAGTATTTT. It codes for CSVAWEAKDTQYF.

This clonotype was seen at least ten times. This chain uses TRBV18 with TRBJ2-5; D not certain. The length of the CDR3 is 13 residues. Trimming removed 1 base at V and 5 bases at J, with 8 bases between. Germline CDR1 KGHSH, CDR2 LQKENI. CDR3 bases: TGTGCCAGCTCACCACGGCACGGGGAGACCCAGTACTTC. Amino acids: CASSPRHGETQYF.

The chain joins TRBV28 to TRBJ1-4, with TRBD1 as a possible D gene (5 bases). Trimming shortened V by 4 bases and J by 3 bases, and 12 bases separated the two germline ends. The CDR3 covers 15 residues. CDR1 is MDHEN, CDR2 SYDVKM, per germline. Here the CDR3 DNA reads TGTGCCAGCAGTTCGGAAGGGGCGGCTAATGAAAAACTGTTTTTT. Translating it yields CASSSEGAANEKLFF. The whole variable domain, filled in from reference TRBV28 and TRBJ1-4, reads DVKVTQSSRYLVKRTGEKVFLECVQDMDHENMFWYRQDPGLGLRLIYFSYDVKMKEKGDIPEGYSVSREKKERFSLILESASTNQTSMYLCASSSEGAANEKLFFGSGTQLSVL.

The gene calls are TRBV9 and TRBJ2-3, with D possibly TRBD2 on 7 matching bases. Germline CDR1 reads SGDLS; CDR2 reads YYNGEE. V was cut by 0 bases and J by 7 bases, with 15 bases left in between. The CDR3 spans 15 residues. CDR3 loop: CASSVVPGGRNTQYF. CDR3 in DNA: TGTGCCAGCAGCGTAGTCCCGGGGGGCCGAAATACGCAGTATTTT.

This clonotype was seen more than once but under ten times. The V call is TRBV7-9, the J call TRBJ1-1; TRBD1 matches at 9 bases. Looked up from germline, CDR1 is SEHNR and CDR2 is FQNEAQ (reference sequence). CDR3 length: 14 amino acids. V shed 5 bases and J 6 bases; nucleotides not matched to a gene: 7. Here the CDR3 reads CASSGTGWAAEAFF. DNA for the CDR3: TGTGCCAGCAGCGGGACAGGGTGGGCCGCTGAAGCTTTCTTT.

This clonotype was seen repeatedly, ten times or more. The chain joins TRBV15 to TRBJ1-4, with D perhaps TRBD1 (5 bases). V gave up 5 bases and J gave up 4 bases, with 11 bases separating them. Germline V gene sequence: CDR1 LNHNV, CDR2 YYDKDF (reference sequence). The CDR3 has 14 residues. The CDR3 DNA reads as TGTGCCACCAGCCTGACAGCCTTTAATGAAAAACTGTTTTTT. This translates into CATSLTAFNEKLFF.

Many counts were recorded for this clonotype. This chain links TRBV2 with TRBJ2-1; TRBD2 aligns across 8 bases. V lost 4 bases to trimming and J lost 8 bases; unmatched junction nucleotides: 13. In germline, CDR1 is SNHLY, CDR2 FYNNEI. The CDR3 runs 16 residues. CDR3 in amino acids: CASSAEERGRSDEQFF. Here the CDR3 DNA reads TGTGCCAGCAGTGCGGAAGAGCGGGGGCGCTCCGATGAGCAGTTCTTC.

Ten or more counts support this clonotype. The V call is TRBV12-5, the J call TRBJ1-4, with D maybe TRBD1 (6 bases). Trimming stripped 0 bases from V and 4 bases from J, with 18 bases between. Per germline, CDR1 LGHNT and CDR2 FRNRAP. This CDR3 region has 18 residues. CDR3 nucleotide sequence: TGTGCTAGTGGTTTGGTACACAGACCGGACAGCCTTAATGAAAAACTGTTTTTT. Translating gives CASGLVHRPDSLNEKLFF.

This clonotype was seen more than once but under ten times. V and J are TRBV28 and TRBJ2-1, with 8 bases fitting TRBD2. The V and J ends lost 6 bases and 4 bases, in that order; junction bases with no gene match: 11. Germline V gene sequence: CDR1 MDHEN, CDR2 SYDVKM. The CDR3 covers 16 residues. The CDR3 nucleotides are TGTGCCAGCAGCCTACCACCAGCGGGGGAATACAATGAGCAGTTCTTC. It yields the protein CASSLPPAGEYNEQFF.